This T cell receptor (beta chain) was observed in a study of early T cells in non-severe SARS-CoV-2 infection. Across the whole study: Alpha and beta chains were unpaired, from unsorted whole-blood bulk RNA.

The CDR3 is 14 residues long. Germline CDR1 is SEHNR and CDR2 is FQNEAQ (reference sequence). Trimming shortened V by 8 bases and J by 0 bases, and 13 bases separated the two germline ends. Broader study findings: Using VDJdb, the matching emphasized anti-spike CD8 responses while missing private and CD4 specificities.

Comment on this clonotype: Its antigen remains unknown.

Individual cDNA molecules received unique molecular identifiers. TCRdb recomputed calls from the 5' RACE reads with MiXCR, one row per CDR3 protein. This table has about 34,000 distinct CDR3 sequences, roughly 5.7% appearing once. Sequencing was carried out using whole blood. The source of this sequence is an adult who was a healthcare worker with PCR-confirmed SARS-CoV-2 infection or an uninfected control (not recorded which). This sequence joins TRBV7-9 and TRBJ2-5, with D tentatively TRBD2 (5 bases). The CDR3 bases are TGTGCCAGCCTCCAGAGCGGACACCAAGAGACCCAGTACTTC. It yields the protein CASLQSGHQETQYF.